The clone carrying this T cell receptor (beta chain) appeared many times. The antigen remains unidentified. Construction of TCR beta libraries was performed using quantitative 5'-RACE with molecular barcodes. TCRdb re-called the 5' RACE reads with MiXCR, one entry per CDR3 protein. Among approximately 250,000 distinct CDR3 sequences listed, 20% to 30% were seen once. This record comes from a study of CD8 T cells in ankylosing spondylitis. With 4 bases removed from V and 2 bases from J, the gap between germline ends came to 13 bases. Looked up from germline, CDR1 is SEHNR and CDR2 is FQNEAQ (reference sequence). This CDR3 region has 15 residues. General observations from the study: Certain motif variants had earlier been reported in reactive arthritis synovial fluid and blood. Roughly eight highly homologous variants made up a TCR beta motif, and this motif appeared characteristic of ankylosing spondylitis blood. It was reported that disease-linked clones were significantly enriched in matched ankylosing spondylitis synovial fluid.

This rearrangement joins TRBV7-9 to TRBJ2-3; tentative D call: TRBD1 (7 bases). Material for sequencing was blood, either unsorted or a sorted T cell fraction (not recorded which). The TCR originated in a male donor with ankylosing spondylitis or in good health (not recorded which). CDR3 loop: CASSSPGGSTDTQYF. CDR3 bases: TGTGCCAGCAGCTCTCCAGGGGGGTCCACAGATACGCAGTATTTT.